One sample yielded the 17 T cell receptor beta chains listed below, sequenced in a study of human T cells and chemical hapten exposure. Time point of the sample: patch test 1, 2 weeks after DPC sensitization. Treatment reported: therapeutic diphenylcyclopropenone sensitization with weekly scalp DPC. TCRdb reanalysed the RACE reads using MiXCR and keeps one entry per CDR3 protein. The sample lists about 340,000 distinct CDR3 sequences, around 7% occurring once. The material was whole blood, obtained in connection with sensitization to the hapten diphenylcyclopropenone (DPC). These receptors all come from a woman aged 18 to 35 with alopecia areata. Some clones in this sample may be carry-over from other donors' samples.

The sample holds a few counts of this clonotype. The chain recombines TRBV10-3 with TRBJ1-1; no reliable D call. Per germline, CDR1 ENHRY and CDR2 SYGVKD. CDR3 size: 14 residues. The germline V and J ends were trimmed by 2 bases and 1 base, with 8 bases remaining between them. CDR3 nucleotides: TGTGCCATCAGTGAGGCCTTGCAGAACACTGAAGCTTTCTTT. Translating it yields CAISEALQNTEAFF.

This clonotype has a count of ten or more. This chain uses TRBV18 with TRBJ2-1; no clear D gene. This CDR3 is 12 amino acids long. Trimming removed 8 bases at V and 8 bases at J, with 13 bases between. Germline V CDR1 and CDR2: KGHSH, LQKENI. CDR3 residues: CASVKLGYEQFF. The CDR3 DNA reads TGTGCCAGCGTTAAATTGGGGTATGAGCAGTTCTTC.

There are a few counts of this clonotype. The chain recombines TRBV2 with TRBJ1-2, with TRBD1 matching over 10 bases. Germline lookup yields CDR1 SNHLY and CDR2 FYNNEI. CDR3 size: 13 residues. Trimming removed 8 bases from V and 5 bases from J; junction bases left unmatched: 5. CDR3 DNA sequence: TGTGCCAGCGCAGACAGGGGGCCGTATGGCTACACCTTC. This encodes CASADRGPYGYTF.

The gene calls are TRBV12-3 or TRBV12-4 and TRBJ2-1; TRBD1 agrees at 8 bases. The CDR3 spans 14 residues. After removal of 6 bases from V and 3 bases from J, the junction contained 4 bases not matched to a gene. In DNA, the CDR3 is TGTGCCAGCAGCCACGGACAGGGCTACAATGAGCAGTTCTTC. The encoded protein is CASSHGQGYNEQFF.

V gene TRBV7-2 combines with J gene TRBJ1-6, with D hard to call. With 1 base removed from V and 9 bases from J, the gap between germline ends came to 13 bases. Germline-derived CDR1 and CDR2 are SGHTA and FQGNSA. This CDR3 is built from 15 residues. CDR3 amino acids: CASSLGAGMASPLHF. The CDR3 nucleotides are TGTGCCAGCAGCTTAGGCGCGGGGATGGCTTCACCCCTCCACTTT.

The J gene is TRBJ1-1, the V gene TRBV7-2; D unclear. Looked up from germline, CDR1 is SGHTA and CDR2 is FQGNSA. Trimming took off 6 bases at V and 7 bases at J, with 9 bases between the two ends. The CDR3 totals 11 residues. The CDR3 region is CASSPYREAFF. The CDR3 bases are TGTGCCAGCAGTCCGTACCGTGAAGCTTTCTTT.

This sequence joins TRBV14 and TRBJ1-2; 7 nucleotides align to TRBD1. This CDR3 contains 16 residues. Germline V gene sequence: CDR1 SGHDN, CDR2 FVKESK. The V segment lost 4 bases and the J segment 0 bases; nucleotides outside the gene matches: 8. CDR3 loop: CASSPQGSEANYGYTF. CDR3 DNA sequence: TGTGCCAGCAGCCCACAGGGGTCCGAAGCTAACTATGGCTACACCTTC.

The table lists this clonotype with many counts. The rearrangement links TRBV20-1 to TRBJ2-7; TRBD2 agrees at 14 bases. Germline values: CDR1 DFQATT, CDR2 SNEGSKA (reference sequence). CDR3 length: 16 amino acids. V trimming: 3 bases; J trimming: 3 bases; junction bases outside the gene matches: 7. The CDR3 DNA reads as TGCAGTGCTAGTGTGCCCGGGACTAGCGGGGGCTACGAGCAGTACTTC. It translates to CSASVPGTSGGYEQYF.

The rearrangement uses TRBV12-3 or TRBV12-4 and TRBJ1-5; D might be TRBD1 (5 bases). The CDR3 sequence is 19 residues long. Trimming pared 5 bases from V and 0 bases from J, leaving 23 bases between. The CDR3 bases are TGTGCCAGCAGTCCCAAAACGAAAACAGGATACGCTAGCAATCAGCCCCAGCATTTT. Translating gives CASSPKTKTGYASNQPQHF.

The gene calls are TRBV4-2 and TRBJ2-2; D gene unclear. The germline V and J ends were trimmed by 0 bases and 7 bases, with 12 bases remaining between them. The CDR3 totals 15 residues. Germline V CDR1 and CDR2: LGHNA, YNFKEQ. CDR3 nucleotide sequence: TGTGCCAGCAGCCAAGAGACGACTGATCTCGGGGAGCTGTTTTTT. Translated: CASSQETTDLGELFF.

This clonotype has at least ten counts. The J gene is TRBJ1-1, the V gene TRBV6-5; 9 bases are shared with TRBD1. Germline lookup yields CDR1 MNHEY and CDR2 SVGAGI. The CDR3 has 14 amino acids. Unmatched junction bases numbered 9, after V lost 7 bases and J lost 6 bases. CDR3 DNA sequence: TGTGCCAGCATCCTTACAGGGGGCCGGGCTGAAGCTTTCTTT. It encodes CASILTGGRAEAFF.

This clonotype was detected only a few times. The rearrangement joins TRBV12-3 or TRBV12-4 to TRBJ2-7; 9 bases match TRBD1. The CDR3 loop spans 15 amino acids. The junction had 12 bases not matched to a gene; V was cut back by 5 bases and J by 7 bases. The CDR3 sequence: CASSLSGQGTWEQYF. The CDR3, as DNA: TGTGCCAGCAGTCTTTCGGGACAGGGTACGTGGGAGCAGTACTTC.

There are a few counts of this clonotype. The J gene is TRBJ1-5, the V gene TRBV5-1; 7 bases map to TRBD1. This CDR3 has 19 residues. In germline, CDR1 is SGHRS, CDR2 YFSETQ. The V segment lost 1 base and the J segment 2 bases; nucleotides outside the gene matches: 15. This CDR3 is CASSLIDRAPFLGNQPQHF. The CDR3 nucleotides are TGCGCCAGCAGCTTGATTGACAGGGCACCATTTCTGGGCAATCAGCCCCAGCATTTT.

There are many counts of this clonotype. V gene TRBV5-4 combines with J gene TRBJ2-3; 10 positions match TRBD2. Germline CDR1 reads SGHNT; CDR2 reads YYREEE (reference sequence). CDR3 length: 16 amino acids. V lost 1 base, J lost 2 bases, and 4 bases stayed unmatched. The CDR3 region is CASSLWLAGATDTQYF. The DNA of the CDR3 is TGTGCCAGCAGCTTGTGGCTAGCGGGGGCCACAGATACGCAGTATTTT.

This clonotype has at least ten counts. The gene calls are TRBV24-1 and TRBJ2-5; 8 bases are a match to TRBD2. CDR1 is KGHDR and CDR2 is SFDVKD in the germline V gene. V was clipped by 5 bases and J by 4 bases; unmatched bases: 5. The CDR3 spans 14 residues. The chain's CDR3 is CATSGVRGVETQYF. CDR3 DNA: TGTGCCACCAGTGGAGTGCGGGGGGTAGAGACCCAGTACTTC.

The chain joins TRBV4-1 to TRBJ2-7; D remains ambiguous. The CDR3 loop spans 14 amino acids. CDR1 is MGHRA and CDR2 is YSYEKL in the germline V gene. The ends were cut back, 4 bases at V and 2 bases at J, with 12 bases in the middle. The CDR3 is CASSLWTAPYEQYF. The CDR3 DNA is TGCGCCAGCAGCCTTTGGACGGCCCCCTACGAGCAGTACTTC.

This clonotype was seen a handful of times. J is TRBJ1-2 and V is TRBV4-1; maybe TRBD1 (5 bases). The V end lost 4 bases, the J end lost 0 bases, and 21 bases lay between the germline ends. Germline assignment: CDR1 MGHRA and CDR2 YSYEKL. The CDR3 runs 18 residues. CDR3 DNA: TGCGCCAGCAGCCCCCTCCTTCGAGGCGAGGGGCCTAACTATGGCTACACCTTC. Protein: CASSPLLRGEGPNYGYTF.